This TCR beta chain was retrieved from a study of cytomegalovirus exposure and HLA in healthy donors. Profiling relied on immunoSEQ multiplex PCR, and the TCRdb table lists in-frame clones only, not all of them. The profile shows 300,000 to 350,000 clones, over 75% of them singletons. Losses at the gene ends were 2 bases for V and 5 bases for J; bases not matched to a gene: 4. The CDR3 contains 14 residues. Germline V gene data show CDR1 as GTSNPN and CDR2 as SVGIG (reference sequence). V gene TRBV30 combines with J gene TRBJ1-5, with TRBD1 matching 9 bases. Sequencing used PBMCs. The receptor comes from a man in his thirties or forties in good health and CMV-seronegative. CDR3 sequence reads: CAWSRDRGYQPQHF. In DNA form, the CDR3 reads TGTGCCTGGAGTAGAGACAGGGGGTATCAGCCCCAGCATTTT.